This TCR beta chain comes out of a study of T cell responses to AZD1222 COVID-19 vaccine. Germline lookup yields CDR1 MGHDK and CDR2 SYGVNS. Trimming took 3 bases from V and 7 from J, leaving 16 bases between them. The CDR3 loop spans 15 amino acids. Sequencing was performed with immunoSEQ multiplex PCR; in TCRdb, only in-frame clones are kept and a portion is missing. The sample consists of 75,000 to 90,000 clones, about 92% of them appearing once. The specimen comprised peripheral blood, sampled 28 days after the second AZD1222 dose. This TCR was recovered from an adult who received the AZD1222 COVID-19 vaccine. The V call is TRBV25-1, the J call TRBJ2-1; perhaps TRBD2 as D (6 bases). CDR3 sequence reads: CASSDPEKGRNEQFF. As DNA, the CDR3 is TGTGCCAGCAGTGACCCGGAGAAGGGGAGGAATGAGCAGTTCTTC.